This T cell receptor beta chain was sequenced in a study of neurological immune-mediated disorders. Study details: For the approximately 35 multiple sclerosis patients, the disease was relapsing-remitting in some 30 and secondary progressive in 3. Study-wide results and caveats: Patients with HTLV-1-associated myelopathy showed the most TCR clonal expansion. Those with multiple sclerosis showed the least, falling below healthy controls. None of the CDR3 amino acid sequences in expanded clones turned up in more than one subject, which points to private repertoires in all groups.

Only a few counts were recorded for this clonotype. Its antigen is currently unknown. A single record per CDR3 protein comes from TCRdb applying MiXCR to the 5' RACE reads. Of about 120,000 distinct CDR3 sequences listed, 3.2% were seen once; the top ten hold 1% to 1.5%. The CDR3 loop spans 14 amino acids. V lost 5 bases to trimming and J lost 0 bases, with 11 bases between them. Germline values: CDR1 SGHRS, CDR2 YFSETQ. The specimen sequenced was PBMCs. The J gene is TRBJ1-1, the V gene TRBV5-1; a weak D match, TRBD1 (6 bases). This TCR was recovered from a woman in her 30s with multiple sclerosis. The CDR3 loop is CASRDSHMNTEAFF. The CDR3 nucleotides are TGCGCCAGCAGGGACAGCCATATGAACACTGAAGCTTTCTTT.